The next 6 T cell receptor beta chains were all read from a single sample in a study of T cells in Graves' hyperthyroidism and ophthalmopathy. The CDR3 regions of TCR beta were amplified from RNA transcripts. A set of HTBI primers served as the primers for a first-round RT-PCR of the TCR CDR3. TCRdb recomputed calls from the multiplex PCR reads with MiXCR, one row per CDR3 protein. The sample has around 300,000 distinct CDR3 sequences; around 15% are singletons. The sequencing sample was made of blood. These receptors were obtained from a woman in her forties or fifties with Graves' hyperthyroidism that later progressed to Graves' ophthalmopathy.

This clonotype has a count of ten or more. The chain employs TRBV12-3 or TRBV12-4 and TRBJ2-1; 8 positions match TRBD1. This CDR3 has 16 amino acids. The V and J ends lost 3 bases and 3 bases, in that order; junction bases with no gene match: 7. CDR3 residues: CASSFDRGRGYNEQFF. The CDR3 DNA follows: TGTGCCAGCAGTTTCGACAGGGGAAGGGGCTACAATGAGCAGTTCTTC.

This clonotype was seen repeatedly, ten times or more. V gene TRBV28 combines with J gene TRBJ1-2; 8 nucleotides align to TRBD1. The germline CDR1 and CDR2 sequences are MDHEN and SYDVKM. The CDR3 is 19 amino acids. The J segment lost 2 bases and the V segment lost 2 bases, leaving 16 bases of the junction unmatched. The CDR3 loop reads CASSLKSRTGYQWNYGYTF. As DNA, the CDR3 is TGTGCCAGCAGTTTAAAATCCCGGACAGGGTATCAGTGGAACTATGGCTACACCTTC.

This clonotype was detected ten times or more. V is TRBV11-2 and J is TRBJ2-7; 12 bases map to TRBD2. J lost 0 bases, V lost 5 bases, and 8 bases had no gene match. Germline V gene data show CDR1 as SGHAT and CDR2 as FQNNGV. This CDR3 spans 17 amino acids. The CDR3 DNA reads as TGTGCCAGCAGCCACCTAGCGGGAGGGAGGAGCTCCTACGAGCAGTACTTC. This encodes CASSHLAGGRSSYEQYF.

This clonotype was detected many times. The chain employs TRBV7-3 and TRBJ1-1, with D unclear. The CDR3 has 13 residues. Germline V gives CDR1 SGHTA, CDR2 FQGTGA. V lost 4 bases and J lost 7, with 13 bases in between. The CDR3 reads CASSSREGDEAFF. The DNA of the CDR3 is TGTGCCAGCAGCTCGAGGGAGGGAGATGAAGCTTTCTTT. Combining the CDR3 with reference TRBV7-3 and TRBJ1-1 gives the whole variable domain GAGVSQTPSNKVTEKGKYVELRCDPISGHTALYWYRQSLGQGPEFLIYFQGTGAADDSGLPNDRFFAVRPEGSVSTLKIQRTERGDSAVYLCASSSREGDEAFFGQGTRLTVV.

This clonotype was counted at least ten times. V usage is TRBV28 and J usage is TRBJ1-5, with 8 positions matching TRBD1. The junction had 8 bases not matched to a gene; V was cut back by 6 bases and J by 7 bases. CDR1 MDHEN and CDR2 SYDVKM come from the germline V gene. CDR3 length: 14 residues. The CDR3 bases are TGTGCCAGCAGCTGGACAGGGACCGGCCAGCCCCAGCATTTT. It yields the protein CASSWTGTGQPQHF. Supplemented by reference TRBV28 and TRBJ1-5, the full variable domain reads DVKVTQSSRYLVKRTGEKVFLECVQDMDHENMFWYRQDPGLGLRLIYFSYDVKMKEKGDIPEGYSVSREKKERFSLILESASTNQTSMYLCASSWTGTGQPQHFGDGTRLSIL.

This clonotype has a count of ten or more. The rearrangement uses TRBV28 and TRBJ2-5, with no clear D. Germline-derived CDR1 and CDR2 are MDHEN and SYDVKM. Trimming pared 4 bases from V and 5 bases from J, leaving 8 bases between. The CDR3 runs to 12 residues. CDR3 nucleotides: TGTGCCAGCAGTTGGATGGGGGAGACCCAGTACTTC. Its protein product is CASSWMGETQYF.